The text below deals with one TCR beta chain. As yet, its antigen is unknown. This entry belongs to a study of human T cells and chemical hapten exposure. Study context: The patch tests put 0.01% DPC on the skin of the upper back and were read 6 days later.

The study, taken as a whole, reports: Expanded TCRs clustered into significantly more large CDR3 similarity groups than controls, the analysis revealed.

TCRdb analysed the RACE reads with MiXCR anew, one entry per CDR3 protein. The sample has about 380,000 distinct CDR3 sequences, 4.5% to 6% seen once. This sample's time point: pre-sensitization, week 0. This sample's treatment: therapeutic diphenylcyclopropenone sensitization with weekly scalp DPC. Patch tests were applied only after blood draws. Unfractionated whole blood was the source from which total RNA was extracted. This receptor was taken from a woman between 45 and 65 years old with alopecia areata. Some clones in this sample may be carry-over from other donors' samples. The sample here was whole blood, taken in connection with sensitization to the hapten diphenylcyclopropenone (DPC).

This CDR3 reads CASSLSRGGSPLHF. In DNA, the CDR3 is TGTGCCAGCAGCCTAAGCAGGGGGGGGTCACCCCTCCACTTT. The chain combines TRBV12-3 or TRBV12-4 with TRBJ1-6; TRBD1 matches at 7 bases. Trimming at V came to 6 bases and at J to 10 bases, leaving 9 bases not matched to a gene. The CDR3 extends over 14 amino acids.